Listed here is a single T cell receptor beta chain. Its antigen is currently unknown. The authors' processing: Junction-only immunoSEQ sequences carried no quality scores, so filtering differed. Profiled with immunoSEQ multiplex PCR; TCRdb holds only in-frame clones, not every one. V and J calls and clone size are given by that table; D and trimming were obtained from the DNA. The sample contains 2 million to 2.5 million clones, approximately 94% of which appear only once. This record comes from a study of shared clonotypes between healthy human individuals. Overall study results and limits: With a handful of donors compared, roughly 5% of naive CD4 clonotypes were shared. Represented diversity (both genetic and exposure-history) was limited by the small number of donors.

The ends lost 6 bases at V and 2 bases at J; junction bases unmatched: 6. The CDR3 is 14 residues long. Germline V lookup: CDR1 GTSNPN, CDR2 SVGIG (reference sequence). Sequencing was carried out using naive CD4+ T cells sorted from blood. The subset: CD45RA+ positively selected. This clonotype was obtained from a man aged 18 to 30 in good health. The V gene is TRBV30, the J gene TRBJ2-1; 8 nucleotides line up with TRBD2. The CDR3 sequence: CACMRGDAYNEQFF. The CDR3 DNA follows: TGTGCCTGCATGCGGGGGGACGCCTACAATGAGCAGTTCTTC.